These 9 T cell receptor beta chains came from one sample sequenced in a study of Graves' ophthalmopathy and Graves' hyperthyroidism. Scientists amplified the TCR beta CDR3 regions from RNA transcripts. Investigators did first-round RT-PCR with HTBI primers, then second-round multiplex PCR. From the multiplex PCR reads, TCRdb called clonotypes with MiXCR, one entry per CDR3 protein. The sample has under 60,000 distinct CDR3 sequences, roughly 46% seen once. The sequenced sample was peripheral blood. All receptors derive from an adult woman with Graves' ophthalmopathy.

The V gene is TRBV10-3, the J gene TRBJ1-5; TRBD1 agrees at 8 bases. The CDR3 has 15 amino acids. The J segment lost 3 bases and the V segment lost 7 bases, leaving 8 bases of the junction unmatched. Germline values: CDR1 ENHRY, CDR2 SYGVKD. The CDR3 sequence is CAINLNRGVNQPQHF. The CDR3 DNA reads as TGTGCCATCAATTTAAACAGGGGGGTCAATCAGCCCCAGCATTTT.

This clonotype has ten or more counts. The chain is built from TRBV19 and TRBJ2-3; the D is unclear. This CDR3 is built from 17 residues. CDR1 LNHDA and CDR2 SQIVND come from the germline V gene (reference sequence). V lost 4 bases to trimming and J lost 0 bases, with 17 bases between them. CDR3 protein: CASSTTSRPASTDTQYF. As DNA, the CDR3 is TGTGCCAGTAGTACGACCTCTCGGCCAGCCAGCACAGATACGCAGTATTTT.

This clonotype was seen repeatedly, ten times or more. The V call is TRBV20-1, the J call TRBJ2-3; D perhaps matches TRBD2 (6 bases). This CDR3 is 16 amino acids long. Germline CDR1 and CDR2: DFQATT and SNEGSKA (reference sequence). Trimming left V 1 base short and J 3 bases short, with 17 bases between. The CDR3 here is CSARAEIGGETDTQYF. The CDR3 nucleotides are TGCAGTGCTAGAGCCGAGATTGGCGGGGAAACAGATACGCAGTATTTT.

This rearrangement joins TRBV7-2 to TRBJ2-2, with a tentative D call TRBD2 (6 bases). Trimming took off 4 bases at V and 2 bases at J, with 11 bases between the two ends. Germline V gene lookup returns CDR1 SGHTA and CDR2 FQGNSA. This CDR3 contains 15 residues. CDR3 amino acids: CASSSGTSNTGELFF. The CDR3 DNA reads TGTGCCAGCAGCTCCGGGACTTCCAACACCGGGGAGCTGTTTTTT.

This clonotype was counted at least ten times. V and J are TRBV5-6 and TRBJ2-6; TRBD1 agrees at 11 bases. This CDR3 region has 16 residues. V shed 3 bases, J shed 5 bases, and the junction held 4 bases outside the gene matches. CDR1 is SGHDT and CDR2 is YYEEEE in the germline V gene. In DNA, the CDR3 is TGTGCCAGCAGCTGGACAGGGGGCGCTAGGGCCAACGTCCTGACTTTC. As protein: CASSWTGGARANVLTF.

This clonotype occurred a few times. The genes are TRBV28 and TRBJ2-1; weak D call: TRBD1 (5 bases). This CDR3 has 18 residues. Germline V gene lookup returns CDR1 MDHEN and CDR2 SYDVKM. V shed 2 bases and J shed 4 bases, with 21 bases lying between them. CDR3: CASSLVGVREGQYNEQFF. In DNA, the CDR3 is TGTGCCAGCAGTTTAGTTGGAGTCAGGGAAGGCCAATACAATGAGCAGTTCTTC. Filled out from reference TRBV28 and TRBJ2-1, the complete variable domain reads DVKVTQSSRYLVKRTGEKVFLECVQDMDHENMFWYRQDPGLGLRLIYFSYDVKMKEKGDIPEGYSVSREKKERFSLILESASTNQTSMYLCASSLVGVREGQYNEQFFGPGTRLTVL.

This clonotype was detected once. Germline is not matched at one junction end, which may reflect a read error. V is TRBV19 and J is TRBJ1-4; 7 nucleotides agree with TRBD1. The CDR3 spans 14 residues. Germline V CDR1 and CDR2: LNHDA, SQIVND (reference sequence). The CDR3 region is CASTSQQGREKLSF. For the CDR3, the DNA is TGTGCCAGTACTAGTCAACAGGGGCGTGAAAAACTGTCTTTT.

This chain connects TRBV7-9 to TRBJ2-1; D perhaps matches TRBD1 (5 bases). V was cut by 1 base and J by 5 bases, with 12 bases left in between. This CDR3 has 15 amino acids. In germline, CDR1 is SEHNR, CDR2 FQNEAQ (reference sequence). In DNA, the CDR3 is TGTGCCAGCAGCTTAGGGGGCGGACCTCACAATGAGCAGTTCTTC. Its translation: CASSLGGGPHNEQFF.

The rearrangement links TRBV24-1 to TRBJ2-3, with a possible D match to TRBD2 (7 bases). The CDR3 has 16 residues. V was trimmed by 3 bases and J by 1 base, leaving 13 bases between them. The germline CDR1 and CDR2 sequences are KGHDR and SFDVKD. The CDR3 region is CATSDGGAGGTDTQYF. As DNA, the CDR3 is TGTGCCACCAGTGATGGGGGGGCGGGAGGCACAGATACGCAGTATTTT.